These 24 T cell receptor beta chains were all obtained from the same sample, sequenced in a study of cytomegalovirus exposure and HLA in healthy donors. The PCR made use of 60 Vbeta and 13 Jbeta primers. Sequencing was performed with immunoSEQ multiplex PCR; in TCRdb, only in-frame clones are kept and a portion is missing. The sample consists of more than 90,000 clones, more than 75% of them appearing once. What was sequenced was PBMCs. Receptors originate from a woman aged 55-70 years in good health and CMV-seronegative.

With regard to this clone: The junction departs from germline at one end; a sequencing error may be responsible. This chain joins TRBV7-9 and TRBJ2-1; tentatively, D is TRBD2 (5 bases). The CDR3 sequence is 12 residues long. Germline V lookup: CDR1 SEHNR, CDR2 FQNEAQ (reference sequence). The CDR3 region has the DNA TGTTCCAGCAGCTTGAATTCGGGGAGTCAGTTCTTC. Its protein is CSSSLNSGSQFF.

This rearrangement joins TRBV5-1 to TRBJ1-2, with D possibly TRBD1 on 6 matching bases. The germline V gene encodes CDR1 SGHRS and CDR2 YFSETQ. Trimming left V 4 bases short and J 10 bases short, with 20 bases between. This CDR3 has 14 amino acids. The CDR3 region is CASSPGAPKEYYTF. The CDR3 DNA reads as TGCGCCAGCAGCCCAGGGGCGCCCAAGGAGTACTACACCTTC.

This clone showed up just a few times. V gene TRBV6-1 combines with J gene TRBJ1-1; D uncertain. The CDR3 covers 14 residues. CDR1 MNHNS and CDR2 SASEGT come from the germline V gene. Deletions cut 6 bases from V and 3 bases from J, with 14 bases between. For the CDR3, the DNA is TGTGCCAGCAGACCAGGTGGGGAGTACACTGAAGCTTTCTTT. Its translation is CASRPGGEYTEAFF.

This sequence joins TRBV2 and TRBJ1-2, with D possibly matching TRBD1 (6 bases). Trimming shortened V by 1 base and J by 5 bases, and 8 bases separated the two germline ends. Per germline, CDR1 SNHLY and CDR2 FYNNEI. The length of the CDR3 is 13 residues. CDR3 loop: CASSEVGTYGYTF. The CDR3 bases are TGTGCCAGCAGTGAAGTGGGGACATATGGCTACACCTTC. Full variable domain (remainder filled in from reference TRBV2 and TRBJ1-2): EPEVTQTPSHQVTQMGQEVILRCVPISNHLYFYWYRQILGQKVEFLVSFYNNEISEKSEIFDDQFSVERPDGSNFTLKIRSTKLEDSAMYFCASSEVGTYGYTFGSGTRLTVV.

The chain couples TRBV5-1 to TRBJ2-5; 10 bases align to TRBD1. Germline CDR1 reads SGHRS; CDR2 reads YFSETQ. CDR3 length: 15 amino acids. V lost 0 bases to trimming and J lost 5 bases; unmatched junction nucleotides: 4. The CDR3 nucleotides are TGCGCCAGCAGCTTGGGGGACAGGGGATTGGAGACCCAGTACTTC. Translating gives CASSLGDRGLETQYF.

The count of this clone is one. The V gene is TRBV10-3, the J gene TRBJ2-5, with D perhaps TRBD2 (7 bases). CDR1 is ENHRY and CDR2 is SYGVKD in the germline V gene. The V end lost 0 bases, the J end lost 6 bases, and 14 bases lay between the germline ends. CDR3 length: 15 amino acids. This chain's CDR3 is CAISESAGAGKTQYF. As DNA, the CDR3 is TGTGCCATCAGTGAGTCGGCGGGGGCAGGAAAGACCCAGTACTTC.

This chain links TRBV7-2 with TRBJ2-7, with D possibly being TRBD2 (5 bases). This CDR3 spans 13 amino acids. The germline V gene has CDR1 SGHTA and CDR2 FQGNSA. The V end was cut by 2 bases, the J end by 5 bases, with 10 bases between. CDR3 bases: TGTGCCAGCAGCTTACGGGATGTCGACGAGCAGTACTTC. This gives the protein CASSLRDVDEQYF.

V and J are TRBV6-1 and TRBJ1-1; 9 bases align to TRBD1. CDR3 size: 14 residues. Germline loops: CDR1 MNHNS, CDR2 SASEGT. Germline trimming cut 5 bases from V and 7 bases from J; bases unmatched to any gene: 8. CDR3 loop: CASSPRGTGLEAFF. The DNA for the CDR3 is TGTGCCAGCAGTCCCCGAGGGACAGGGCTTGAAGCTTTCTTT.

The chain joins TRBV6-6 to TRBJ1-2; D remains ambiguous. This CDR3 has 15 residues. The germline V gene encodes CDR1 MNHNY and CDR2 SVGAGI (reference sequence). The V gene lost 1 base and the J gene lost 2 bases, with 11 bases spanning the gap. The CDR3 DNA follows: TGTGCCAGCAGTTACTTCGAGACACTGAACTATGGCTACACCTTC. As protein: CASSYFETLNYGYTF.

The chain carries TRBV7-2 and TRBJ1-5; 9 bases are a match to TRBD1. The CDR3 contains 17 residues. The V and J ends lost 2 bases and 4 bases, in that order; junction bases with no gene match: 9. Looked up from germline, CDR1 is SGHTA and CDR2 is FQGNSA. The CDR3 loop is CASSLWGGTGINQPQHF. The CDR3, as DNA: TGTGCCAGCAGCTTATGGGGGGGGACAGGGATTAATCAGCCCCAGCATTTT.

The V and J genes are TRBV28 and TRBJ2-3, with TRBD2 matching 11 bases. This CDR3 spans 20 amino acids. J gave up 0 bases and V 3 bases, and 14 bases lay outside the gene matches. The germline V gene has CDR1 MDHEN and CDR2 SYDVKM. DNA of the CDR3: TGTGCCAGCAGTTTCCCGAAACTAGCGGGAGATTGGGTTAGCACAGATACGCAGTATTTT. The encoded protein is CASSFPKLAGDWVSTDTQYF. The full variable domain, with the rest looked up from reference TRBV28 and TRBJ2-3, is DVKVTQSSRYLVKRTGEKVFLECVQDMDHENMFWYRQDPGLGLRLIYFSYDVKMKEKGDIPEGYSVSREKKERFSLILESASTNQTSMYLCASSFPKLAGDWVSTDTQYFGPGTRLTVL.

V usage is TRBV10-3 and J usage is TRBJ2-5, with 8 bases aligning to TRBD1. The germline V gene has CDR1 ENHRY and CDR2 SYGVKD. The CDR3 is 13 amino acids. Trimming removed 8 bases from V and 2 bases from J; junction bases left unmatched: 4. The CDR3 nucleotides read TGTGCCATCCGGACAGGGCAACAAGAGACCCAGTACTTC. Translating gives CAIRTGQQETQYF.

This chain joins TRBV10-3 and TRBJ1-1; D perhaps matches TRBD1 (5 bases). Between the trimmed V and J ends, which lost 11 bases and 0 bases, there was a span of 16 bases. Germline CDR1 ENHRY, CDR2 SYGVKD. The length of the CDR3 is 14 residues. The DNA for the CDR3 is TGTGCCGTTAACGGGGGGGTTGTGAACACTGAAGCTTTCTTT. It codes for CAVNGGVVNTEAFF.

This chain uses TRBV18 with TRBJ1-1; D is uncertain. V lost 4 bases to trimming and J lost 0 bases, with 9 bases between them. There are 14 residues in the CDR3. The germline gives CDR1 KGHSH, CDR2 LQKENI. Here the CDR3 DNA reads TGTGCCAGCTCACTTGACATCATGAACACTGAAGCTTTCTTT. It translates to CASSLDIMNTEAFF. Full variable domain (remainder filled in from reference TRBV18 and TRBJ1-1): NAGVMQNPRHLVRRRGQEARLRCSPMKGHSHVYWYRQLPEEGLKFMVYLQKENIIDESGMPKERFSAEFPKEGPSILRIQQVVRGDSAAYFCASSLDIMNTEAFFGQGTRLTVV.

The rearrangement links TRBV7-8 to TRBJ2-3; D unresolved. CDR1 is SGHVS, CDR2 FQNEAQ, per germline. The ends were cut back, 5 bases at V and 7 bases at J, with 10 bases in the middle. CDR3 length: 12 residues. The CDR3 region is CASSQRANTQYF. The CDR3 DNA sequence: TGTGCCAGCAGCCAGAGAGCGAATACGCAGTATTTT.

This chain links TRBV5-5 with TRBJ2-7; 8 bases line up with TRBD2. The CDR3 has 14 amino acids. V shed 0 bases, J shed 3 bases, and the junction held 2 bases outside the gene matches. In germline, CDR1 is SGHKS, CDR2 YYEKEE (reference sequence). The CDR3 coding sequence is TGTGCCAGCAGCTTGGTAAGCGGGAGCTACGAGCAGTACTTC. It yields the protein CASSLVSGSYEQYF.

The chain couples TRBV7-2 to TRBJ2-7, with TRBD1 matching over 9 bases. V lost 1 base and J lost 0; bases outside the gene matches: 1. The CDR3 runs to 15 residues. Germline V gene data show CDR1 as SGHTA and CDR2 as FQGNSA. The CDR3 loop is CASSLGGQGSYEQYF. DNA for the CDR3: TGTGCCAGCAGCTTAGGGGGACAGGGCTCCTACGAGCAGTACTTC.

The V gene is TRBV2, the J gene TRBJ1-4; TRBD1 is a possible D gene (6 bases). The germline V gene has CDR1 SNHLY and CDR2 FYNNEI. V was pared by 0 bases and J by 8 bases, with 13 bases between. There are 15 residues in the CDR3. CDR3: CASSEAARGVEKLFF. The CDR3 DNA follows: TGTGCCAGCAGTGAAGCTGCCAGGGGAGTGGAAAAACTGTTTTTT. The whole variable domain, remainder taken from reference TRBV2 and TRBJ1-4, is EPEVTQTPSHQVTQMGQEVILRCVPISNHLYFYWYRQILGQKVEFLVSFYNNEISEKSEIFDDQFSVERPDGSNFTLKIRSTKLEDSAMYFCASSEAARGVEKLFFGSGTQLSVL.

In DNA, the CDR3 is TGTGCCAGCAGCAACCGGGACAGGGGGAATGAGCAGTTCTTC. Its translation is CASSNRDRGNEQFF. The rearrangement uses TRBV7-8 and TRBJ2-1, with 11 bases fitting TRBD1. Germline loops: CDR1 SGHVS, CDR2 FQNEAQ. V gave up 5 bases and J gave up 7 bases; unmatched junction bases: 4. This CDR3 has 14 amino acids.

This clone was picked up a small number of times. The chain is built from TRBV6-5 and TRBJ1-2, with 7 bases lining up with TRBD1. Trimming took 5 bases from V and 7 from J; bases not matched to a gene: 13. CDR1 MNHEY and CDR2 SVGAGI come from the germline V gene. This CDR3 region has 15 residues. As DNA, the CDR3 is TGTGCCAGCAGTCGGGACAGCACCTTATCGAGTGGCTACACCTTC. This codes for CASSRDSTLSSGYTF.

The DNA for the CDR3 is TGTGCCAGCATTACAGTCCGGGACTGGGACTCTGGAAACACCATATATTTT. Translated, it gives CASITVRDWDSGNTIYF. The chain couples TRBV6-7 to TRBJ1-3; possible D gene TRBD1, 5 bases. TRBV6-7 is sorted into the ORF group, with uncertain function. The CDR3 runs to 17 residues. Trimming cost V 7 bases and J 0 bases, with 19 bases left between them.

In this sample, this clone turned up a few times. The chain combines TRBV6-6 with TRBJ2-1; D gene ambiguous. The CDR3 loop spans 10 amino acids. CDR1 is MNHNY and CDR2 is SVGAGI in the germline V gene (reference sequence). The V gene lost 5 bases and the J gene lost 9 bases, with 5 bases spanning the gap. The CDR3 DNA is TGTGCCAGCAGTCGGAGTGAGCAGTTCTTC. As protein: CASSRSEQFF.

The chain uses TRBV5-1 and TRBJ2-2, with 8 bases that match TRBD1. After removal of 1 base from V and 5 bases from J, the junction contained 7 bases not matched to a gene. CDR3 size: 16 residues. The germline gives CDR1 SGHRS, CDR2 YFSETQ. The DNA for the CDR3 is TGCGCCAGCAGCTTGACCGGACAGGGAGAGACCGGGGAGCTGTTTTTT. This translates into CASSLTGQGETGELFF.

The V gene is TRBV15, the J gene TRBJ2-3; D ambiguous. The CDR3 is made up of 14 amino acids. The germline CDR1 and CDR2 sequences are LNHNV and YYDKDF (reference sequence). V was trimmed by 6 bases and J by 4 bases, leaving 14 bases between them. In DNA form, the CDR3 reads TGTGCCACCAGAGAAAGAGGCAGTTCAGATACGCAGTATTTT. Translated: CATRERGSSDTQYF.